One sample yielded the 24 T cell receptor beta chains listed below, sequenced in a study of control samples from healthy donors and cancer patients. Clones were sequenced by immunoSEQ multiplex PCR, and TCRdb holds only the in-frame ones, with some missing. The profile shows some 410,000 clones, around 90% of them singletons. Input material: PBMCs. These receptor sequences come from a man aged 40-49 years with head and neck cancer.

This chain links TRBV6-5 with TRBJ2-7; 10 nucleotides align to TRBD2. Germline-derived CDR1 and CDR2 are MNHEY and SVGAGI. The CDR3 totals 14 residues. V lost 7 bases and J lost 3; bases outside the gene matches: 6. Here the CDR3 reads CASNALAGVYEQYF. The CDR3 nucleotides read TGTGCCAGCAACGCTCTAGCGGGGGTCTACGAGCAGTACTTC.

The chain is built from TRBV3-1 (or the pseudogene TRBV3-2) and TRBJ2-7; the match to TRBD2 covers 8 bases. The germline gives CDR1 LGHDT, CDR2 YNNKEL (reference sequence). Unmatched junction bases numbered 4, after V lost 4 bases and J lost 2 bases. The CDR3 has 14 residues. Here the CDR3 DNA reads TGTGCCAGCAGCCGAACTAGCGGTACCTACGAGCAGTACTTC. Amino acid sequence: CASSRTSGTYEQYF.

The chain is built from TRBV12-3 or TRBV12-4 and TRBJ1-4, with TRBD1 as a possible D gene (5 bases). V was trimmed by 6 bases and J by 6 bases, leaving 11 bases between them. The CDR3 has 13 residues. The CDR3 DNA reads TGTGCCAGCAGGGAGGGGTTTTATGAAAAACTGTTTTTT. Encoded protein: CASREGFYEKLFF.

A remark on this clone: At the DNA level, this CDR3 is encoded by other sequences in the same sample as well. The rearrangement uses TRBV18 and TRBJ1-5, with D possibly matching TRBD1 (6 bases). Per germline, CDR1 KGHSH and CDR2 LQKENI. V lost 3 bases, J lost 2 bases, and 14 bases lay in between. CDR3 size: 16 residues. CDR3 region: CASSPRGGDGNQPQHF. CDR3 DNA sequence: TGTGCCAGCTCACCCAGGGGAGGAGATGGCAATCAGCCCCAGCATTTT.

The chain recombines TRBV28 with TRBJ2-7; D may be TRBD1 (7 bases). V was shortened by 2 bases and J by 9 bases, with 14 bases between the two germline ends. There are 13 residues in the CDR3. CDR1 and CDR2 (germline): MDHEN, SYDVKM. The CDR3 DNA is TGTGCCAGCAGTTTAGTCAGGGGGGATAGGCAGTACTTC. Translation gives CASSLVRGDRQYF.

The chain links TRBV19 to TRBJ2-4; TRBD1 aligns across 7 bases. Trimming removed 4 bases from V and 14 bases from J; junction bases left unmatched: 8. Germline V CDR1 and CDR2: LNHDA, SQIVND (reference sequence). This CDR3 is 12 amino acids long. CDR3 DNA sequence: TGTGCCAGTAGTAGCCTAGACAGGGAAAAGTACTTC. It specifies CASSSLDREKYF.

V and J are TRBV12-3 or TRBV12-4 and TRBJ2-1, with unresolved D. This CDR3 spans 11 amino acids. V dropped 3 bases and J dropped 9 bases, with 6 bases sitting between them. CDR3 DNA: TGTGCCAGCAGTTTGGTCGGTGAGCAGTTCTTC. It specifies CASSLVGEQFF.

This rearrangement joins TRBV15 to TRBJ1-5; 7 bases are a match to TRBD1. V lost 5 bases to trimming and J lost 3 bases; unmatched junction nucleotides: 1. In germline, CDR1 is LNHNV, CDR2 YYDKDF (reference sequence). The CDR3 has 13 amino acids. CDR3 loop: CATSEGANQPQHF. The CDR3 DNA reads TGTGCCACCAGCGAGGGGGCCAATCAGCCCCAGCATTTT.

V gene TRBV7-8 combines with J gene TRBJ2-1; D is undetermined. V was pared by 5 bases and J by 8 bases, with 10 bases between. CDR1 and CDR2 (germline): SGHVS, FQNEAQ. CDR3 length equals 12 residues. The chain's CDR3 is CASSALTYEQFF. As DNA, the CDR3 is TGTGCCAGCAGCGCCCTAACCTATGAGCAGTTCTTC.

Comments on this clone: The sample has other DNA sequences that encode this CDR3 too. CDR3 in amino acids: CASSHRDSYEQYF. The CDR3 DNA follows: TGTGCCAGCAGCCACAGGGACTCCTACGAGCAGTACTTC. The chain uses TRBV5-4 and TRBJ2-7; the D gene is possibly TRBD1 (6 bases). The V end lost 4 bases, the J end lost 0 bases, and 8 bases lay between the germline ends. CDR1 SGHNT and CDR2 YYREEE come from the germline V gene (reference sequence). CDR3 length: 13 residues.

Here the CDR3 reads CSYSDWGEQYF. CDR3 bases: TGCAGCTATTCGGACTGGGGCGAGCAGTACTTC. The chain couples TRBV20-1 to TRBJ2-7; possibly TRBD2 for D (5 bases). The CDR3 is 11 amino acids. Germline CDR1 is DFQATT and CDR2 is SNEGSKA (reference sequence).

The chain joins TRBV29-1 to TRBJ1-6; 8 bases align to TRBD1. CDR3 size: 18 residues. The germline V gene has CDR1 SQVTM and CDR2 ANQGSEA. Germline trimming cut 7 bases from V and 1 base from J; bases unmatched to any gene: 15. The CDR3 DNA reads TGCAGCGCTGGCCGGGACAGGTTTTCCGTGTCCTATAATTCACCCCTCCACTTT. Translation: CSAGRDRFSVSYNSPLHF.

This chain links TRBV28 with TRBJ1-5, with no clear D. Germline V gene sequence: CDR1 MDHEN, CDR2 SYDVKM. V lost 5 bases, J lost 9 bases, and 17 bases lay in between. The CDR3 runs to 14 residues. The CDR3 coding sequence is TGTGCCAGCAGTCCGAGACAAGTGCGGACGCCCCAGCATTTT. Protein: CASSPRQVRTPQHF.

The DNA for the CDR3 is TGTGCCAGCAGTTTATCAGGGTTCGACTATGGCTACACCTTC. Protein: CASSLSGFDYGYTF. The chain couples TRBV28 to TRBJ1-2, with a weak D call TRBD1 (5 bases). Looked up from germline, CDR1 is MDHEN and CDR2 is SYDVKM. Trimming pared 1 base from V and 3 bases from J, leaving 9 bases between. The CDR3 spans 14 residues.

This clone was seen only a few times. The genes are TRBV3-1 (or the pseudogene TRBV3-2) and TRBJ2-1, with 12 bases fitting TRBD2. In germline, CDR1 is LGHDT, CDR2 YNNKEL (reference sequence). The CDR3 runs 17 residues. Germline trimming cut 4 bases from V and 9 bases from J; bases unmatched to any gene: 13. The CDR3 DNA reads as TGTGCCAGCAGCCGCAACCCCAGACTAGCGGGAGTGAGTGAGCAGTTCTTC. Protein sequence: CASSRNPRLAGVSEQFF.

Of note for this clone: An end of the junction differs from the germline gene, which may be a read error. The chain combines TRBV28 with TRBJ2-7, with no clear D. The CDR3 is made up of 8 amino acids. Germline V CDR1 and CDR2: MDHEN, SYDVKM. For the CDR3, the DNA is TGCCATGACTACGAGCAGTACTTC. This encodes CHDYEQYF.

The chain couples TRBV30 to TRBJ1-3; tentative D call: TRBD1 (5 bases). This CDR3 spans 14 amino acids. V gave up 3 bases and J gave up 2 bases, with 11 bases separating them. Germline CDR1 GTSNPN, CDR2 SVGIG (reference sequence). CDR3 in amino acids: CAWSHGGAGNTIYF. In DNA, the CDR3 is TGTGCCTGGAGCCATGGGGGGGCTGGAAACACCATATATTTT.

The gene calls are TRBV28 and TRBJ2-5; tentatively, D is TRBD2 (5 bases). Germline V gene sequence: CDR1 MDHEN, CDR2 SYDVKM. The CDR3 is 14 residues long. V gave up 6 bases and J gave up 5 bases, with 16 bases separating them. CDR3 residues: CASSPAGLQETQYF. In DNA, the CDR3 is TGTGCCAGCAGCCCGGCAGGACTTCAGGAGACCCAGTACTTC. The whole variable domain, remainder taken from reference TRBV28 and TRBJ2-5, is DVKVTQSSRYLVKRTGEKVFLECVQDMDHENMFWYRQDPGLGLRLIYFSYDVKMKEKGDIPEGYSVSREKKERFSLILESASTNQTSMYLCASSPAGLQETQYFGPGTRLLVL.

This clone was detected only once. The rearrangement joins TRBV10-3 to TRBJ2-3, with D perhaps assigned TRBD1 or TRBD2 (6 bases each). The germline V gene encodes CDR1 ENHRY and CDR2 SYGVKD. Trimming removed 2 bases from V and 4 bases from J, with 10 bases in between. CDR3 length: 14 residues. The CDR3: CAISEEGGPDTQYF. CDR3 DNA sequence: TGTGCCATCAGTGAGGAGGGGGGCCCAGATACGCAGTATTTT.

The chain carries TRBV5-1 and TRBJ2-3, with D uncertain. Trimming cost V 0 bases and J 14 bases, with 10 bases left between them. The germline gives CDR1 SGHRS, CDR2 YFSETQ. This CDR3 is built from 11 residues. CDR3 protein: CASSLDQDPYF. CDR3 DNA: TGCGCCAGCAGCTTGGATCAAGACCCGTATTTT.

This clone has more than one count but fewer than ten. The rearrangement links TRBV28 to TRBJ2-1; D possibly corresponds to TRBD2 (5 bases). Germline lookup yields CDR1 MDHEN and CDR2 SYDVKM. CDR3 length: 15 amino acids. V lost 6 bases and J 10 bases, leaving 22 bases between the germline ends. The CDR3 DNA sequence: TGTGCCAGCAGGGCTGCCGGGGAGCGAGTCCCAGAGCAGTTCTTC. This sequence encodes CASRAAGERVPEQFF.

V is TRBV27 and J is TRBJ1-1, with D hard to call. The CDR3 runs 16 residues. V was trimmed by 6 bases and J by 0 bases, leaving 17 bases between them. CDR1 is MNHEY, CDR2 SMNVEV, per germline (reference sequence). The CDR3 is CASRYGGNVLNTEAFF. The CDR3 region has the DNA TGTGCCAGCAGATACGGCGGGAACGTTTTGAACACTGAAGCTTTCTTT.

The rearrangement uses TRBV4-1 and TRBJ2-3; 11 bases align to TRBD1. Germline loops: CDR1 MGHRA, CDR2 YSYEKL. There are 17 residues in the CDR3. The V and J ends lost 1 base and 4 bases, in that order; junction bases with no gene match: 7. The CDR3 coding sequence is TGCGCCAGCAGCCAAGTGAGGACAGGGGGCCGGGCAGATACGCAGTATTTT. This codes for CASSQVRTGGRADTQYF.

Regarding this clone: This same CDR3 is encoded by further DNA sequences in the sample. J is TRBJ1-5 and V is TRBV4-1; D possibly corresponds to TRBD1 (5 bases). V was cut by 1 base and J by 7 bases, with 14 bases left in between. Germline assignment: CDR1 MGHRA and CDR2 YSYEKL. This CDR3 region has 15 residues. CDR3 DNA: TGCGCCAGCAGCCAAGTGTCTCTACCAGGGCAGCCCCAGCATTTT. Protein sequence: CASSQVSLPGQPQHF.